This entry lists 2 T cell receptor beta chains sequenced from one sample in a study of cytomegalovirus exposure and HLA in healthy donors. With 60 Vbeta and 13 Jbeta primers, the PCR was carried out. Method: immunoSEQ multiplex PCR; TCRdb's copy keeps in-frame clones and lacks some. The sample has some 150,000 clones, over 75% seen once. Sequenced input: PBMCs. The receptors come from a woman in her 30s in good health and CMV-seronegative.

The V and J genes are TRBV18 and TRBJ1-2; a possible D gene is TRBD1 (5 bases). CDR1 and CDR2 (germline): KGHSH, LQKENI. There are 13 residues in the CDR3. Trimming took 4 bases from V and 2 from J, leaving 8 bases between them. The CDR3 DNA sequence: TGTGCCAGCTCACTTGGGGGGAACTATGGCTACACCTTC. It specifies CASSLGGNYGYTF.

This sequence joins TRBV13 and TRBJ1-4; D unresolved. Germline CDR1 PRHDT, CDR2 FYEKMQ (reference sequence). V lost 3 bases and J 7 bases, leaving 3 bases between the germline ends. The CDR3 loop spans 11 amino acids. CDR3 nucleotides: TGTGCCAGCAGCTTCGGTGAAAAACTGTTTTTT. Its translation: CASSFGEKLFF.